This T cell receptor (beta chain) derives from a study of T cell responses to AZD1222 COVID-19 vaccine. CDR1 is SGHDN and CDR2 is FVKESK in the germline V gene. There are 13 residues in the CDR3. Deletions cut 4 bases from V and 5 bases from J, with 12 bases between. Study-wide points: Two doses of AZD1222 preceded a rise in Spike-specific TCR breadth and depth. Of spike-specific TCRs, nearly half reportedly target regions left unmutated in variants. It should be noted that donors were predominantly white British and more often female, and clonal diversity was possibly underestimated. Sampled repertoires all dated from after the peak T cell response.

Concerning this clone: Its antigen remains unidentified.

Clones were sequenced by immunoSEQ multiplex PCR, and TCRdb holds only the in-frame ones, with some missing. The data hold 200,000 or so clones, with around 87% observed a single time. This sequence was found in an adult in good health. The chain combines TRBV14 with TRBJ2-7; D ambiguous. The material sequenced was peripheral blood, taken on day 0 of MenACWY control vaccination. The CDR3 nucleotides read TGTGCCAGCAGCCCCAGGACCTGGGACGAGCAGTACTTC. Translating it yields CASSPRTWDEQYF.